This entry is about one TCR beta chain. The target antigen is unknown. The CDR3 sequence is 14 residues long. V was cut by 2 bases and J by 0 bases, with 7 bases left in between. Germline CDR1 reads MNHEY; CDR2 reads SVGAGI. The assay was immunoSEQ multiplex PCR, and TCRdb's table has in-frame clones only and misses some. This table has just under 80,000 clones, around nine tenths appearing once. This sample was taken from a study of OX40 agonist ivuxolimab in advanced cancers. On the study more broadly: Age averaged around 60 years (range about 20 to 80), and 82.7% were male.

Study-wide points: In the 0.1-3.0 mg/kg groups, partial responders showed among the lowest expansion. Average numbers of expanded clones were greater in CD8+ T cells than in CD4+.

Baseline, cycle 4 day 1, and cycle 7 day 1 were the blood sampling points. This receptor was obtained from an adult with an advanced solid tumor such as melanoma, head and neck, liver or kidney cancer. Here the sequenced sample was CD4+ or CD8+ T cells sorted from blood, taken in a trial of the OX40 agonist ivuxolimab. The chain joins TRBV6-5 to TRBJ1-1; D not certain. CDR3 loop: CASSYGGMNTEAFF. The CDR3 DNA sequence: TGTGCCAGCAGTTACGGCGGGATGAACACTGAAGCTTTCTTT.